This T cell receptor beta chain comes out of a study of radiotherapy plus CTLA-4 blockade in lung cancer. As for the study in general: Across the patients, objective responses occurred in approximately 17%, and disease control in around 31%.

TCRdb's copy holds only in-frame clones and misses some; the assay was immunoSEQ multiplex PCR. The sample lists 30,000 to 50,000 clones, roughly 79% occurring once. Turning to this clone: As yet, its antigen is unknown.

The CDR3 spans 16 residues. After removal of 1 base from V and 4 bases from J, the junction contained 9 bases not matched to a gene. Per germline, CDR1 SGHAT and CDR2 FQNNGV. Study-level results: Among blood TCR repertoires after radiotherapy plus ipilimumab, tumor-derived clones expanded. Early blood T cell clone changes and increased post-radiation serum interferon-beta were reportedly the strongest response predictors.

Patients had chemo-refractory metastatic non-small-cell lung cancer and received focal radiation plus CTLA-4 blockade that used ipilimumab. The chain is built from TRBV11-2 and TRBJ2-5, with 7 bases identical to TRBD2. This specimen consisted of peripheral blood, obtained from a patient treated with radiotherapy plus ipilimumab. This sequence was found in a human donor with non-small cell lung cancer that progressed on radiotherapy plus ipilimumab. The CDR3 nucleotides read TGTGCCAGCAGCTTAGTGGGACTACACGCAGGAGAGACCCAGTACTTC. Translated: CASSLVGLHAGETQYF.